This entry describes one TCR beta chain. J lost 6 bases, V lost 0 bases, and 6 bases had no gene match. The CDR3 totals 15 residues. Germline V CDR1 and CDR2: SGDLS, YYNGEE. This entry comes from a study of OX40 agonist ivuxolimab in advanced cancers. Background on the study: Those treated in dose escalation had hepatocellular carcinoma, melanoma, renal cell cancer or head and neck cancer.

Sequenced by immunoSEQ multiplex PCR; TCRdb stores in-frame clones only, minus some. The table lists some 57,000 clones, about four fifths of them singletons, with 1% to 1.5% in the top ten. The source is an adult with an advanced solid tumor such as melanoma, head and neck, liver or kidney cancer. Specimen: CD4+ or CD8+ T cells sorted from blood, collected in a trial of the OX40 agonist ivuxolimab. The chain has TRBV9 and TRBJ2-1; 7 bases line up with TRBD2. The CDR3 nucleotides are TGTGCCAGCAGCGTAGATGTAGGGAGGGGCAATGAGCAGTTCTTC. Amino acids: CASSVDVGRGNEQFF.